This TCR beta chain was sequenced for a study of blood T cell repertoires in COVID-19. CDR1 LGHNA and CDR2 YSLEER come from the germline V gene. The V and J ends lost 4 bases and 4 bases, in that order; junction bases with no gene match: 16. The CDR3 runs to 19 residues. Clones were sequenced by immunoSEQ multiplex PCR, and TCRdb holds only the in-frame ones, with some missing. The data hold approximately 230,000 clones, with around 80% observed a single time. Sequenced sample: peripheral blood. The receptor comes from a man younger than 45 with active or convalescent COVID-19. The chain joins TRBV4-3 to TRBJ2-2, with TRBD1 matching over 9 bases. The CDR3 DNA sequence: TGCGCCAGCAGCCCCAATGCAGTACAGGGGGCGCTTGGCACCGGGGAGCTGTTTTTT. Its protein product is CASSPNAVQGALGTGELFF.